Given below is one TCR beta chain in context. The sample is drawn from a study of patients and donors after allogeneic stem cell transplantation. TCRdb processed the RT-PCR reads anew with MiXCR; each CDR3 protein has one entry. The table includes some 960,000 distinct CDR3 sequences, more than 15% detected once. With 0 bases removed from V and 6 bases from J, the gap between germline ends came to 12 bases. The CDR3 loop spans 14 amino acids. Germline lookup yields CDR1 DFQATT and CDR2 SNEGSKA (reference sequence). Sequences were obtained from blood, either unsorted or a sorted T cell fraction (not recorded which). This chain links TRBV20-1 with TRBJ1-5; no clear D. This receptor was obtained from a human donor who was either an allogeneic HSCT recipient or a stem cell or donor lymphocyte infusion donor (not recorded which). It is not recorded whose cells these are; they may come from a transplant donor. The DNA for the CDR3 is TGCAGTGCTAGAGAGCGACGGGTCGGTCAGCCCCAGCATTTT. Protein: CSARERRVGQPQHF.